The 6 T cell receptor beta chains listed next were all sequenced from one sample in a study of CD8 T cells in ankylosing spondylitis. TCRdb ran MiXCR on the 5' RACE reads and lists one entry per CDR3 protein. The sample has about 100,000 distinct CDR3 sequences; roughly 8.7% are singletons. Sample: blood, either unsorted or a sorted T cell fraction (not recorded which). These receptors all come from a male donor with ankylosing spondylitis or in good health (not recorded which).

The table lists this clonotype with many counts. The chain uses TRBV9 and TRBJ2-7; D gene uncertain. The length of the CDR3 is 15 residues. Germline V gives CDR1 SGDLS, CDR2 YYNGEE. V dropped 0 bases and J dropped 2 bases, with 12 bases sitting between them. CDR3 in amino acids: CASSVDYGRAYEQYF. The CDR3 DNA follows: TGTGCCAGCAGCGTAGATTACGGCAGAGCCTACGAGCAGTACTTC.

The table lists this clonotype with many counts. The CDR3 is CATSKGTETDTQYF. In DNA form, the CDR3 reads TGTGCCACCTCAAAGGGGACGGAGACAGATACGCAGTATTTT. The chain uses TRBV24-1 and TRBJ2-3; D is tentatively TRBD1 or TRBD2 (5 bases each). The CDR3 sequence is 14 residues long. Germline CDR1 reads KGHDR; CDR2 reads SFDVKD. With 9 bases removed from V and 3 bases from J, the gap between germline ends came to 15 bases.

Many counts were recorded for this clonotype. The genes are TRBV10-3 and TRBJ2-5; possibly TRBD2 for D (5 bases). Germline CDR1 is ENHRY and CDR2 is SYGVKD. The CDR3 spans 14 residues. Trimming left V 0 bases short and J 5 bases short, with 10 bases between. The CDR3 bases are TGTGCCATCAGTGAGTCGGTGGGAGACGAGACCCAGTACTTC. Residues: CAISESVGDETQYF.

This clonotype was seen many times. This chain connects TRBV5-1 to TRBJ2-3, with 8 bases aligning to TRBD1. The CDR3 extends over 15 amino acids. Germline CDR1 SGHRS, CDR2 YFSETQ. The V gene end was trimmed by 0 bases and the J gene end by 4 bases; junction bases not matched to a gene: 4. The CDR3 reads CASSLDRGVPDTQYF. In nucleotides, the CDR3 is TGCGCCAGCAGCTTGGACAGGGGGGTTCCAGATACGCAGTATTTT.

CDR3 sequence (DNA): TGTGCCAGCACCGCCTCTGTCTACGGGGAGCTGTTTTTT. Protein product: CASTASVYGELFF. The chain recombines TRBV6-2 or TRBV6-3 with TRBJ2-2; D remains ambiguous. From germline, CDR1 is MNHEY and CDR2 SVGEGT. V was pared by 7 bases and J by 7 bases, with 13 bases between. The CDR3 spans 13 residues.

At least ten counts were recorded for this clonotype. The J gene is TRBJ1-6, the V gene TRBV6-2 or TRBV6-3; the match to TRBD1 covers 10 bases. The CDR3 is 14 amino acids. Trimming took 4 bases from V and 7 from J; bases not matched to a gene: 1. Germline V gene sequence: CDR1 MNHEY, CDR2 SVGEGT. The CDR3 reads CASSSTGGNSPLHF. DNA for the CDR3: TGTGCCAGCAGTTCGACAGGGGGCAATTCACCCCTCCACTTT.